This T cell receptor beta chain was documented in a study of T-cell reconstitution after alpha-beta-depleted transplantation in children. Many counts were recorded for this clonotype. The CDR3 is 14 amino acids. From germline, CDR1 is SGHTA and CDR2 FQGNSA. The ends lost 2 bases at V and 5 bases at J; junction bases unmatched: 4. This sample's TCRbeta library carried unique molecular identifier barcodes. One entry per CDR3 protein results from TCRdb running MiXCR on the PCR reads. The sample yields 120,000 or so distinct CDR3 sequences, 10% to 13% seen once. This specimen consisted of PBMCs from the stem cell graft donor, obtained from the stem cell graft. This chain joins TRBV7-2 and TRBJ2-5; the match to TRBD2 covers 8 bases. This receptor was taken from a human donor who donated a stem cell graft to a child with acute lymphoblastic leukemia. CDR3 DNA: TGTGCCAGCAGCTTATACGGGAGGGGGGAGACCCAGTACTTC. Translation gives CASSLYGRGETQYF. Full variable domain (missing parts from reference TRBV7-2 and TRBJ2-5): GAGVSQSPSNKVTEKGKDVELRCDPISGHTALYWYRQSLGQGLEFLIYFQGNSAPDKSGLPSDRFSAERTGGSVSTLTIQRTQQEDSAVYLCASSLYGRGETQYFGPGTRLLVL.